A single TCR beta chain is shown here with its context. This entry belongs to a study of T cell responses to AZD1222 COVID-19 vaccine. CDR1 and CDR2 from the germline V gene are MNHEY and SVGAGI. The CDR3 extends over 11 amino acids. With 5 bases removed from V and 7 bases from J, the gap between germline ends came to 6 bases. Generated by immunoSEQ multiplex PCR, the TCRdb table keeps only in-frame clones and is missing some. The sample has some 100,000 clones, 85% to 90% seen once; the top ten hold over 15%. The chain combines TRBV6-5 with TRBJ2-1; D is uncertain. This specimen consisted of peripheral blood, obtained on day 0 of AZD1222 vaccination. The origin of this receptor is an adult in good health. The CDR3 region is CASSMGNEQFF. The CDR3 nucleotides are TGTGCCAGCAGTATGGGGAATGAGCAGTTCTTC.